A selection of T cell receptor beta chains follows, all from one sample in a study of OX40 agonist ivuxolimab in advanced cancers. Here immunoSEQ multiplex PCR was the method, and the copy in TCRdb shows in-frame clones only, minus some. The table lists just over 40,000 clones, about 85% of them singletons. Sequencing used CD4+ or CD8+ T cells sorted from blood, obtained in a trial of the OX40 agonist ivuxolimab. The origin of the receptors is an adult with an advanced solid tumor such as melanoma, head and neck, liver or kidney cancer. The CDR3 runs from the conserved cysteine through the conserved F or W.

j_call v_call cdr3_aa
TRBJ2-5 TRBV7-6 CASSLDRAWGETQYF
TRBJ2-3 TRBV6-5 CASSLSRTDTQYF
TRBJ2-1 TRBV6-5 CASTVAGGLGNEQFF
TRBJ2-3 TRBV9 CASSQQGARGTDTQYF
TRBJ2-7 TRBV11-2 CASSPRLAGYDWNEQYF
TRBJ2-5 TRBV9 CASSGSGGAETQYF
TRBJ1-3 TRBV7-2 CASSLEDRERDTIYF
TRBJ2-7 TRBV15 CATSSHYEQYF
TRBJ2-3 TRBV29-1 CSVEWVGTDTQYF
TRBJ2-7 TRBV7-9 CASSLVLGAEQYF
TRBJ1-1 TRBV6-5 CASSSRTEWDTEAFF
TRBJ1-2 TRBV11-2 CASSLDLEAYGYTF
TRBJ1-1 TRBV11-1 CASSRDRGRVDTEAFF
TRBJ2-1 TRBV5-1 CASSLVGGINEQFF
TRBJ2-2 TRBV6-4 CASSDDRDPGELFF
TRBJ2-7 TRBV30 CAWSPRGQGRTYEQYF
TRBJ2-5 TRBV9 CASSPWGGLAIGETQYF
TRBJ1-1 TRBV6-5 CASTIGTEAFF
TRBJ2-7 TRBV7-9 CASSLGATSIYEQYF
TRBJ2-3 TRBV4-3 CASSQEPGVGADTQYF
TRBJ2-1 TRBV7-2 CASSFQGYEQFF
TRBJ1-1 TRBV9 CASSVDRIDTEAFF
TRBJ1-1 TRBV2 CASSESGQGFAEAFF
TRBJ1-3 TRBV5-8 CASSFSGTGVGNTIYF
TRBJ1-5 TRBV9 CASSVDGRGNQPQHF
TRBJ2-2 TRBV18 CASPRGGLNTGELFF
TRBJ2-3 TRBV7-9 CASSIDRGRADTQYF
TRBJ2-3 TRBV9 CASSVGHNTDTQYF
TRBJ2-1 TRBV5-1 CASSLVAGGGNEQFF
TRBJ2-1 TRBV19 CASSTTSGSYNEQFF
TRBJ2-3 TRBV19 CASSIAGREADTQYF
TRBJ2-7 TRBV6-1 CASSAGSYEQYF
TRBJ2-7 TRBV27 CASAGVGFHEQYF
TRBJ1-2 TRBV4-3 CASSQGQPFYGYTF
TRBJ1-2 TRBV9 CASSVGGDYGYTF
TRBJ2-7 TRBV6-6 CASTKDGAGVEEYF
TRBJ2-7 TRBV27 CASRLAGNSYEQYF
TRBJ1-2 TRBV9 CASSVDTDRHYGYTF
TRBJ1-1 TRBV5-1 CASSLEGQLNTEAFF
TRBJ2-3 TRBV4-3 CASSQDVASGSTDTQYF
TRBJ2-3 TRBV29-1 CSVEGLAGGENTQYF
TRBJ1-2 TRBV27 CASSPTLNYGYTF
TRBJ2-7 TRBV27 CASSLGTGPFEQYF
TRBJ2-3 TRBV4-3 CASSQNSGGGPTDTQYF
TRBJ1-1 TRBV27 CASSLPGNTEAFF
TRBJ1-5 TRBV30 CAWSYYNSNQPQHF
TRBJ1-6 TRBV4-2 CASSQDLSSASYNSPLHF
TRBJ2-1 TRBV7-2 CASSLMRGGKNEQFF
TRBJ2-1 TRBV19 CARGTSGRYNEQFF
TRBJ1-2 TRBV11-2 CASSLGPDGGYTF
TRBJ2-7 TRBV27 CASSEVPDPGGGYEQYF
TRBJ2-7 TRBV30 CAWRTGTSDQPYEQYF
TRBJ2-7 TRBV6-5 CASSYPRGFPYEQYF
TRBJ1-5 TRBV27 CASRPFSNQPQHF
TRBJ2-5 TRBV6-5 CASSNLGAQETQYF
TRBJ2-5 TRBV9 CASSVDAGYSSETQYF
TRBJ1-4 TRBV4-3 CASSQEWSDGYNEKLFF